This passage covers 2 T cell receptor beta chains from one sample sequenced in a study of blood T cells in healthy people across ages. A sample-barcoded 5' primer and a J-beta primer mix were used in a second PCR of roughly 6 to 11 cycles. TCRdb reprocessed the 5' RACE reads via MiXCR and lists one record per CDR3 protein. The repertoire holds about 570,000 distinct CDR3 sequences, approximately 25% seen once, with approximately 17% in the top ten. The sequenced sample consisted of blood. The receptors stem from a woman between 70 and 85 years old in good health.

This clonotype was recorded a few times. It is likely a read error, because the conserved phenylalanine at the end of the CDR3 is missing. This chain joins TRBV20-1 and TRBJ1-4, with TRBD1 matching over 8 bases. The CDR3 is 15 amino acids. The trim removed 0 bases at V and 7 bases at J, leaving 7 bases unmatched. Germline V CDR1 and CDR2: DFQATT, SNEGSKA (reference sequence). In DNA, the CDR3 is TGCAGTGCTAGAGAGGGGACAGGCCTTTCTGAAAAACTGTTTCTT. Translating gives CSAREGTGLSEKLFL.

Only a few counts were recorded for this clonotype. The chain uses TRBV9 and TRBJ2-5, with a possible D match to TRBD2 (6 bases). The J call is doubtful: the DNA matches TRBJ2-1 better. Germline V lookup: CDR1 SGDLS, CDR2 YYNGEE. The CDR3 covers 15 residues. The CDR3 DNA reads TGTGCCAGCAGCGTAGCACCGGCCGCTAGCGATGAGCAGTTCTTC. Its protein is CASSVAPAASDEQFF.